This entry describes one T cell receptor beta chain. Its specificity is not known. The PCR contained 60 Vbeta and 13 Jbeta primers. Assay used: immunoSEQ multiplex PCR; TCRdb lists only in-frame clones, some missing. The sample contains about 140,000 clones, about 61% of which appear only once. This entry belongs to a study of cytomegalovirus exposure and HLA in healthy donors. General study findings and limits: It was approximately 170 TCR beta chains that were listed as cytomegalovirus-associated. In a later analysis, DRB1 alleles had the most associated TCRs; HLA-C alleles the fewest. The HLA-A and HLA-B alleles of most subjects were reportedly predicted accurately from TCR beta sequences.

The germline V gene has CDR1 LNHDA and CDR2 SQIVND (reference sequence). This CDR3 is 13 amino acids long. V dropped 6 bases and J dropped 6; count of bases not matched to a gene: 2. V gene TRBV19 combines with J gene TRBJ1-2; 12 bases agree with TRBD1. The TCR comes from a male donor in good health and CMV-seronegative. The sequencing input was PBMCs. In nucleotides, the CDR3 is TGTGCCAGTAGCGGGACAGGGGGCGATGGCTACACCTTC. Protein sequence: CASSGTGGDGYTF.